A selection of T cell receptor beta chains follows, all from one sample in a study of tumor and adjacent non-tumor tissue in lung cancer. TCRdb analysed the multiplex PCR reads with MiXCR anew, one entry per CDR3 protein. The repertoire consists of around 71,000 distinct CDR3 sequences, with approximately 72% occurring once and the leading ten covering about 9.2%. Sequenced material: lung tumor tissue. Receptors were obtained from a woman between 40 and 55 years old with non-small cell lung cancer. CDR3s leave out the opening cysteine and the closing phenylalanine or tryptophan.

CDR3 length,V gene,J gene,CDR3 protein
13,TRBV11-2,TRBJ2-1,ASSLVVDSYNKQF
14,TRBV10-3,TRBJ2-2,AIMGTEGGNTGELF
13,TRBV6-5,TRBJ1-1,ASSYQGHENTEAF
13,TRBV11-2,.,ASSLDPSWGIEQY
10,TRBV11-2,TRBJ2-7,VSGGSSYEQY
10,TRBV7-9,TRBJ1-2,ASSFDRAGYT
12,TRBV29-1,TRBJ1-2,SVSGTPNHYGYT
11,TRBV11-3,TRBJ1-2,ARSPIVDGGYT
12,TRBV24-1,TRBJ2-7,ATSSSTQGYEQY
13,TRBV11-3,TRBJ2-3,ASSASGGSTDTQY
10,TRBV29-1,TRBJ2-3,SSAGGGHTQY
12,TRBV12-3/TRBV12-4,TRBJ1-5,ASNFLDLNQPQH
11,TRBV20-1,TRBJ2-3,RSQPGGKDTQY
11,TRBV6-6,TRBJ1-1,ANSPLWGTEAF
13,TRBV29-1,TRBJ2-7,SVLRSGGSSYEQY
11,TRBV6-6,TRBJ1-1,TSSSRGIAEAF
16,TRBV2,TRBJ2-1,ASRPGLAGRLVVNEQF
12,TRBV11-2,TRBJ2-7,ASSSLSSGTTPI
10,TRBV6-5,TRBJ1-1,ASSYRGGRAF
12,TRBV20-1,TRBJ2-1,SVQGGLDNNELF
13,TRBV4-2,TRBJ2-7,ASSQNLAGSYEQY
14,TRBV28,TRBJ2-3,SSSFETSGDPDTQY
13,TRBV7-8,TRBJ2-7,TSSLERQGGHEQY
14,TRBV11-2,TRBJ2-3,ASSLASQGSPDMQY
13,TRBV6-1,TRBJ2-7,ASSDTVQGLYERY
11,TRBV6-5,TRBJ1-1,TSSYLGNTDAF
10,TRBV5-4,TRBJ1-3,ASSIRGNTIY
11,TRBV12-3/TRBV12-4,TRBJ2-7,ASSRDYNYEQY
12,TRBV11-3,TRBJ2-7,ASRLRGASYGQY
14,TRBV11-2,TRBJ2-6,ASTQTGIMGANVLT
12,TRBV29-1,TRBJ2-2,SVRQRGNTGELF
10,TRBV5-4,TRBJ2-7,TSGSGPHELY
11,TRBV24-1,TRBJ1-2,GTSDGNGYGYT
12,TRBV29-1,TRBJ2-1,SVAARQIYNERF
13,TRBV6-5,TRBJ2-7,ASSLSWTGFKEQC
14,TRBV12-3/TRBV12-4,TRBJ2-5,ASSFGTGVGGEIQY
11,TRBV28,TRBJ2-5,TSQDSLGETQY
16,TRBV4-2,TRBJ1-4,ASSQKVRQGGIGRKLF
13,TRBV29-1,TRBJ1-5,SVVTTELGNQPQH
14,TRBV7-8,TRBJ2-6,ASSIRLGTGANVLT
10,TRBV21-1,TRBJ1-5,ASRGGLQPQH
12,TRBV12-3/TRBV12-4,TRBJ1-5,ASGFLCLNQPQH
14,TRBV4-1,TRBJ2-3,ATGTSGSYSTDTQY
16,TRBV4-1,TRBJ2-3,ANSQDRGAGGSTDTQY
13,TRBV6-1,TRBJ1-1,ASSEKGGSGTEAF
13,TRBV5-4,TRBJ2-5,ASSSWGGGSETQY
13,TRBV5-4,TRBJ2-1,ASSSRGGGNNEQF
12,TRBV11-2,TRBJ2-1,PSNLVTSYNEQF
13,TRBV11-3,TRBJ2-3,ASSQGLVDTGTQY
12,TRBV6-5,TRBJ1-5,AGRSGQGIQDQH
14,TRBV11-3,TRBJ2-1,TSSFRHSLAYIEQF
12,TRBV7-9,TRBJ1-6,ASRSDGGNSPLH
16,TRBV4-1,TRBJ2-3,ASSQARVGTGGTDTQY
12,TRBV29-1,TRBJ2-1,SAAAGQVYNEQL
14,TRBV6-1,TRBJ2-3,ASNPTGTSGGNTQY